These 8 T cell receptor beta chains came from one sample sequenced in a study of blood T cell repertoires in COVID-19. Data came from immunoSEQ multiplex PCR; TCRdb stores just in-frame clones and leaves some out. The repertoire holds 250,000 to 400,000 clones, with approximately 88% as singletons. The sequenced material came from peripheral blood. Source of these receptors: a woman aged 25 to 39 with COVID-19, enrolled during active disease.

The V call is TRBV6-2 or TRBV6-3, the J call TRBJ1-4; 9 nucleotides line up with TRBD1. The CDR3 consists of 14 residues. Germline CDR1 reads MNHEY; CDR2 reads SVGEGT. The V segment lost 6 bases and the J segment 10 bases; nucleotides outside the gene matches: 9. In nucleotides, the CDR3 is TGTGCCAGCAGCCGCCGGGACAGGGTCGGAAAACTGTTTTTT. It encodes CASSRRDRVGKLFF.

This clone showed up just a few times. The chain uses TRBV9 and TRBJ2-2; tentatively, D is TRBD1 (5 bases). Germline CDR1 is SGDLS and CDR2 is YYNGEE. The CDR3 loop spans 15 amino acids. The V and J ends lost 0 bases and 6 bases respectively, with 12 bases between them. The CDR3 spells CASSVGLKGAGELFF. CDR3 bases: TGTGCCAGCAGCGTAGGTCTTAAAGGGGCCGGGGAGCTGTTTTTT.

The CDR3, as DNA: TGTGCCAGCAGGGACAGGTTAGCTAATGAAAAACTGTTTTTT. Amino acids: CASRDRLANEKLFF. The chain combines TRBV5-5 with TRBJ1-4; 7 nucleotides align to TRBD1. Germline loops: CDR1 SGHKS, CDR2 YYEKEE (reference sequence). CDR3 length: 14 amino acids. J was trimmed by 3 bases and V by 5 bases; bases with no gene match: 4.

The J gene is TRBJ1-1, the V gene TRBV7-9; weak D call: TRBD1 (5 bases). Germline assignment: CDR1 SEHNR and CDR2 FQNEAQ (reference sequence). The CDR3 is 16 residues long. Between the trimmed V and J ends, which lost 3 bases and 4 bases, there was a span of 18 bases. DNA of the CDR3: TGTGCCAGCAGCTTCCCCGGGGTGCAGGGAGGCACTGAAGCTTTCTTT. Its protein product is CASSFPGVQGGTEAFF.

The chain joins TRBV2 to TRBJ1-3; a weak D match, TRBD1 (6 bases). Germline V gene data show CDR1 as SNHLY and CDR2 as FYNNEI. The CDR3 totals 19 residues. V gave up 8 bases and J gave up 0 bases, with 26 bases separating them. The CDR3 sequence: CASSLSTGNPLISGNTIYF. The DNA of the CDR3 is TGTGCCAGCTCCTTAAGTACAGGGAACCCTTTAATCTCTGGAAACACCATATATTTT.

This rearrangement joins TRBV6-6 to TRBJ1-3; D gene uncertain. Trimming cost V 2 bases and J 14 bases, with 10 bases left between them. The CDR3 loop spans 11 amino acids. CDR1 is MNHNY, CDR2 SVGAGI, per germline (reference sequence). CDR3 residues: CASSYGQPLYF. CDR3 coding DNA: TGTGCCAGCAGTTACGGGCAGCCACTATATTTT.

The chain joins TRBV18 to TRBJ1-2, with 7 positions matching TRBD1. The CDR3 has 15 residues. The germline CDR1 and CDR2 sequences are KGHSH and LQKENI. V shed 3 bases, J shed 8 bases, and the junction held 12 bases outside the gene matches. The CDR3 here is CASSPGRGGDPGYTF. CDR3 nucleotide sequence: TGTGCCAGCTCACCGGGGCGAGGGGGCGACCCGGGCTACACCTTC.

This sequence joins TRBV7-9 and TRBJ1-1, with TRBD1 matching over 10 bases. The CDR3 runs 15 residues. Looked up from germline, CDR1 is SEHNR and CDR2 is FQNEAQ (reference sequence). Trimming cost V 5 bases and J 6 bases; bases outside gene matches: 9. The CDR3 DNA reads as TGTGCCAGCAGCGCCATAGGACAGGGGGTATCTGAAGCTTTCTTT. Its translation: CASSAIGQGVSEAFF.